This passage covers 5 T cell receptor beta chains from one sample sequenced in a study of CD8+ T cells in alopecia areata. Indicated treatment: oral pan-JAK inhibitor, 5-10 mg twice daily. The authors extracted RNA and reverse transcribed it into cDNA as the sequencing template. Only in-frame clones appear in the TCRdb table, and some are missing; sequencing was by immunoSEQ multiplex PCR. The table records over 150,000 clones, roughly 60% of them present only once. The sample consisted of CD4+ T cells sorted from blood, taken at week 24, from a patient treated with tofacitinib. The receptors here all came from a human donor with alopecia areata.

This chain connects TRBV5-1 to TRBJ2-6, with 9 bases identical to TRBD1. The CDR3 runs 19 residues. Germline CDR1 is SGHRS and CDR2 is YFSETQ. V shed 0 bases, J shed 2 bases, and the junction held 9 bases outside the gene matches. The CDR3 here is CASSLDGTGKGTGANVLTF. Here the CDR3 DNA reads TGCGCCAGCAGCTTGGACGGGACAGGGAAAGGGACTGGGGCCAACGTCCTGACTTTC. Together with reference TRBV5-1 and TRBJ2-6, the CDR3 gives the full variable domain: KAGVTQTPRYLIKTRGQQVTLSCSPISGHRSVSWYQQTPGQGLQFLFEYFSETQRNKGNFPGRFSGRQFSNSRSEMNVSTLELGDSALYLCASSLDGTGKGTGANVLTFGAGSRLTVL.

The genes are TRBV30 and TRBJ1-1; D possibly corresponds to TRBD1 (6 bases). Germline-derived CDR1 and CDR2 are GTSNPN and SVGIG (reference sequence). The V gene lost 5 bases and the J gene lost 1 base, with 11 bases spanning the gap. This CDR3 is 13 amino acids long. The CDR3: CAWSQGANTEAFF. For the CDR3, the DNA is TGTGCCTGGTCACAGGGCGCGAACACTGAAGCTTTCTTT.

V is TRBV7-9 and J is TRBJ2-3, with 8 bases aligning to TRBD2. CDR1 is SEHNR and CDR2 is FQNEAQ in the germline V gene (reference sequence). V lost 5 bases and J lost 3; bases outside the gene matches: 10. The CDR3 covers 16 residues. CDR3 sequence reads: CASSPIRGGPTDTQYF. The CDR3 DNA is TGTGCCAGCAGCCCCATTCGGGGGGGCCCGACAGATACGCAGTATTTT.

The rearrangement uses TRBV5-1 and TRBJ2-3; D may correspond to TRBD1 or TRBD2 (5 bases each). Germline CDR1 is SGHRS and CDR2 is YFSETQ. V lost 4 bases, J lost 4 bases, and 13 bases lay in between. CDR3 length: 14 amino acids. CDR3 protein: CASSQGTQPDTQYF. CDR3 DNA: TGCGCCAGCAGCCAAGGGACCCAACCAGATACGCAGTATTTT.

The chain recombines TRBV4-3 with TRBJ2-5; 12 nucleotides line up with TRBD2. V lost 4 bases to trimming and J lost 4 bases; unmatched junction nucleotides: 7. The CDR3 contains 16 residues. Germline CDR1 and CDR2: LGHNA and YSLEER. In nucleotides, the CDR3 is TGCGCCAGCAGCCCCGTATTGGGACTAGCGGGAGAGACCCAGTACTTC. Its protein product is CASSPVLGLAGETQYF.